The rows below give T cell receptor beta chains drawn from one sample of a study of prognosis after radiotherapy for stage I lung cancer. TCRdb reanalysed the multiplex PCR reads using MiXCR and keeps one entry per CDR3 protein. The table has tens of thousands of distinct CDR3 sequences, roughly a quarter seen once. Sequenced here: PBMCs, sampled before or after stereotactic body radiation therapy (not recorded which). The source is a donor over 45 with non-small cell lung cancer. The CDR3 runs from the conserved cysteine through the conserved F or W. A D gene is named only where the DNA matches it firmly. Only some rows state a clone size, as once, few, many or a class for expanded clones.

j_call	v_call	clone_size	cdr3_length	d_call	cdr3_aa	cdr3_nt
TRBJ1-6	TRBV28	NA	16	NA	CASSSNGRGNNPPLHF	TGTGCCAGCAGTAGCAACGGACGGGGAAATAATCCACCCCTCCACTTT
TRBJ1-1	TRBV29-1	NA	10	NA	CSVGGAEAFF	TGCAGCGTTGGCGGGGCTGAAGCTTTCTTT
TRBJ1-2	TRBV28	many	13	NA	CASSRPNFYGYTF	TGTGCCAGCAGCCGCCCCAATTTCTATGGCTACACCTTC
TRBJ1-2	TRBV5-1	many	13	NA	CASSLALGAGYTF	TGCGCCAGCAGCTTGGCCCTAGGCGCTGGCTACACCTTC
TRBJ2-7	TRBV9	many	15	TRBD2	CASSPRTSGVYEQYF	TGTGCCAGCAGCCCCCGGACTAGCGGGGTCTACGAGCAGTACTTC
TRBJ2-2	TRBV3-1	many	16	NA	CASSHSGLTNTGELFF	TGTGCCAGCAGCCATTCGGGACTTACGAACACCGGGGAGCTGTTTTTT
TRBJ2-7	TRBV19	many	13	NA	CAIHDSDSYEQYF	TGTGCCATTCACGATAGCGACTCCTACGAGCAGTACTTC
TRBJ2-3	TRBV9	many	16	TRBD2	CASSGRTSGVSDTQYF	TGTGCCAGCAGCGGACGGACTAGCGGGGTTTCAGATACGCAGTATTTT
TRBJ2-1	TRBV5-8	many	18	TRBD2	CASSAGLVSSSPFNEQFF	TGTGCCAGCAGCGCGGGACTAGTTTCTTCCTCCCCTTTCAATGAGCAGTTCTTC
TRBJ2-1	TRBV7-9	NA	15	TRBD2	CASRLPQRGDNEQFF	TGTGCCAGCAGACTCCCACAACGGGGGGACAATGAGCAGTTCTTC
TRBJ2-5	TRBV7-9	NA	13	NA	CASSLDQGETQYF	TGTGCCAGCAGCTTAGATCAGGGGGAGACCCAGTACTTC